In this sample, the clone carrying this TCR beta chain turned up many times. This CDR3 is built from 13 residues. V gave up 10 bases and J gave up 4 bases, with 15 bases separating them. Germline CDR1 SGHAT, CDR2 FQNNGV. The record originates from a study of breast tumors, draining lymph nodes, adjacent tissues. Axillary draining lymph nodes of breast cancer patients supplied the node samples. Using its own MiXCR run on the multiplex PCR reads, TCRdb lists one record per CDR3 protein. Among about 230,000 distinct CDR3 sequences listed, about 30% were seen once. The chain joins TRBV11-2 to TRBJ2-3, with D perhaps matching TRBD2 (6 bases). Sequenced sample: axillary lymph node tissue. This receptor was identified in a female donor with breast cancer. Some clones in this sample may be carry-over from other donors' samples. Here the CDR3 reads CATPGVAADTQYF. In DNA form, the CDR3 reads TGTGCCACCCCCGGGGTAGCGGCAGATACGCAGTATTTT.